Listed below are T cell receptor beta chains from one sample, sequenced in a study of blood T cell repertoires in COVID-19. The repertoire was sequenced with immunoSEQ multiplex PCR; TCRdb's copy has only in-frame clones and lacks some. This sample carries roughly 60,000 clones, approximately 82% of them seen once, and the ten largest clones take 3.5% to 4.5%. The material sequenced was peripheral blood. All receptors derive from a man in his 60s with acute or convalescent COVID-19. Both conserved end residues are part of each CDR3. Fields, in order: CDR3 length, clone size, D gene, J gene, V gene, CDR3 DNA, CDR3 protein. The D gene is left open where the match is weak. Only some rows state a clone size, as once, few, many or a class for expanded clones.

16 | NA | NA | TRBJ1-1 | TRBV5-1 | TGCGCCAGCAGCTTAGCTTGGGGGCGCGGGAACACTGAAGCTTTCTTT | CASSLAWGRGNTEAFF
16 | NA | NA | TRBJ2-1 | TRBV11-2 | TGTGCCAGCAGCCCAGTAAGAGGGGGACGGTACAATGAGCAGTTCTTC | CASSPVRGGRYNEQFF
14 | NA | NA | TRBJ2-3 | TRBV7-9 | TGTGCCAGCAGCTTAGAGAGGGACACAGATACGCAGTATTTT | CASSLERDTDTQYF
16 | many | NA | TRBJ1-1 | TRBV6-6 | TGTGCCAGCAGTTACTCTGAGGAACTTATGAACACTGAAGCTTTCTTT | CASSYSEELMNTEAFF
15 | NA | NA | TRBJ2-3 | TRBV5-1 | TGCGCCAGCACCCTGGGACTGCACAACACAGATACGCAGTATTTT | CASTLGLHNTDTQYF
15 | once | TRBD1 | TRBJ2-7 | TRBV7-2 | TGTGCCAGCAGCTTAGGGGGACAGACCCGCTACGAGCAGTACTTC | CASSLGGQTRYEQYF
12 | NA | TRBD1 | TRBJ2-5 | TRBV29-1 | TGCAGCGCCGGACAGGGGCAAGAGACCCAGTACTTC | CSAGQGQETQYF
14 | NA | NA | TRBJ1-4 | TRBV5-1 | TGCGCCAGCAGCTTGGATGGTAGAAATGAAAAACTGTTTTTT | CASSLDGRNEKLFF
14 | once | NA | TRBJ1-1 | TRBV7-8 | TGTGCCAGCAGCTTTTGGCAGGGAAACACTGAAGCTTTCTTT | CASSFWQGNTEAFF
15 | NA | TRBD1 | TRBJ1-1 | TRBV5-6 | TGTGCCAGCAGCTTGAGGGACAGGGATAACACTGAAGCTTTCTTT | CASSLRDRDNTEAFF
12 | NA | TRBD1 | TRBJ2-5 | TRBV27 | TGTGCCAGCGGACAGGCCCAAGAGACCCAGTACTTC | CASGQAQETQYF
17 | NA | TRBD1 | TRBJ2-7 | TRBV12-5 | TGTGCTAGTGGTTTAGAATTCCGGGACAGGGGGTCCCTCGAGCAGTACTTC | CASGLEFRDRGSLEQYF
14 | NA | TRBD1 | TRBJ2-3 | TRBV2 | TGTGCCAGCAGTGAACAGGGGGGCACAGATACGCAGTATTTT | CASSEQGGTDTQYF
15 | NA | NA | TRBJ1-6 | TRBV2 | TGTGCCAGCAGTGAAGGGTTTCAGGGTTACTCACCCCTCCACTTT | CASSEGFQGYSPLHF
12 | NA | NA | TRBJ1-6 | TRBV6-2/TRBV6-3 | TGTGCCAGCAGTTACGGAGGGTCACCCCTCCACTTT | CASSYGGSPLHF
12 | NA | NA | TRBJ1-6 | TRBV5-6 | TGTGCCAGCAGCTTGGGGCCTTCACCCCTCCACTTT | CASSLGPSPLHF
12 | NA | NA | TRBJ1-4 | TRBV15 | TGTGCCACCTCCAGGGTTGATGAAAAACTGTTTTTT | CATSRVDEKLFF
16 | NA | TRBD1 | TRBJ1-2 | TRBV7-2 | TGTGCCAGCAGCTCCGCAACGGGACAGAATAACTATGGCTACACCTTC | CASSSATGQNNYGYTF
17 | NA | NA | TRBJ2-4 | TRBV5-1 | TGCGCCAGCAGCTTGACTGGACAGAACTTAGCCAAAAACATTCAGTACTTC | CASSLTGQNLAKNIQYF
17 | NA | NA | TRBJ1-1 | TRBV18 | TGTGCCAGCTCACCACTCCCTATCGGTCAGGGAGGGACTGAAGCTTTCTTT | CASSPLPIGQGGTEAFF